The 31 T cell receptor beta chains presented below share a single source sample, sequenced in a study of shared clonotypes between healthy human individuals. Here immunoSEQ multiplex PCR was the method, and the copy in TCRdb shows in-frame clones only, minus some. In the table there are under 850,000 clones, 92% of which are singletons. CD45RO-negative, CCR7-selected cells formed the naive CD8 fraction, which excluded terminally differentiated effector memory CD45RA+ cells. What was sequenced was naive CD8+ T cells sorted from blood. The receptor set was obtained from a man aged 30 to 39 in good health.

This chain connects TRBV4-3 to TRBJ2-1; 9 nucleotides line up with TRBD2. CDR1 LGHNA and CDR2 YSLEER come from the germline V gene. V lost 1 base to trimming and J lost 7 bases; unmatched junction nucleotides: 5. This CDR3 contains 15 residues. CDR3 in DNA: TGCGCCAGCAGCCAAGCTCTCCTAGCGGGAAATGAGCAGTTCTTC. Its translation is CASSQALLAGNEQFF.

The V gene is TRBV28, the J gene TRBJ2-1, with 8 nucleotides matching TRBD1. The ends lost 4 bases at V and 7 bases at J; junction bases unmatched: 12. From germline, CDR1 is MDHEN and CDR2 SYDVKM. This CDR3 contains 16 residues. CDR3 DNA: TGTGCCAGCAGTTCCCCATGGGGGCAGGGGGCGAATGAGCAGTTCTTC. Its protein is CASSSPWGQGANEQFF.

V is TRBV6-1 and J is TRBJ1-1; perhaps TRBD1 as D (6 bases). This CDR3 has 12 residues. V was cut by 8 bases and J by 5 bases, with 12 bases left in between. Germline loops: CDR1 MNHNS, CDR2 SASEGT. The CDR3 region has the DNA TGTGCCAGCGTAACAGGGAGTACTGAAGCTTTCTTT. Protein: CASVTGSTEAFF.

CDR3 bases: TGTGCCAGCAGCCCCTGGACTAGGGATGAGCAGTTCTTC. Amino acids: CASSPWTRDEQFF. This chain uses TRBV7-6 with TRBJ2-1, with 7 nucleotides matching TRBD2. The germline CDR1 and CDR2 sequences are SGHVS and FNYEAQ. The CDR3 covers 13 residues. V dropped 5 bases and J dropped 8; count of bases not matched to a gene: 6.

The chain joins TRBV29-1 to TRBJ2-1, with 9 bases identical to TRBD1. This CDR3 region has 14 residues. With 3 bases clipped from V and 6 bases from J, the junction kept 6 bases outside the gene matches. Germline V gene lookup returns CDR1 SQVTM and CDR2 ANQGSEA. Written as DNA, the CDR3 is TGCAGCGTTGATGAAGGACAGGGGCGCAATGAGCAGTTCTTC. Translating it yields CSVDEGQGRNEQFF.

The chain links TRBV7-9 to TRBJ2-2; 11 positions agree with TRBD1. Germline V gene lookup returns CDR1 SEHNR and CDR2 FQNEAQ (reference sequence). This CDR3 has 18 residues. Trimming took 2 bases from V and 6 from J; bases not matched to a gene: 11. CDR3 amino acids: CASSLQYSGTGGPGELFF. CDR3 bases: TGTGCCAGCAGCTTACAATACTCCGGGACAGGGGGACCCGGGGAGCTGTTTTTT.

As concerns this clone: This CDR3 is missing its conserved last phenylalanine or tryptophan, likely due to a read error. No DNA is shown, since the ends of the CDR3 on it are uncertain; the CDR3 is the one TCRdb lists. The chain is built from TRBV6-1 and TRBJ1-2. Germline V lookup: CDR1 MNHNS, CDR2 SASEGT. The CDR3 sequence runs 12 residues, both termini included. This CDR3 reads CASSRRAPKASL.

The chain combines TRBV14 with TRBJ2-7, with D hard to call. In germline, CDR1 is SGHDN, CDR2 FVKESK. Between the trimmed V and J ends, which lost 4 bases and 6 bases, there was a span of 7 bases. The CDR3 is 11 residues long. CDR3 amino acids: CASSLSGEQYF. The CDR3, as DNA: TGTGCCAGCAGCCTGTCAGGCGAGCAGTACTTC.

This sequence joins TRBV19 and TRBJ2-3, with no clear D. Trimming pared 3 bases from V and 0 bases from J, leaving 7 bases between. The germline gives CDR1 LNHDA, CDR2 SQIVND (reference sequence). The CDR3 has 14 amino acids. In DNA form, the CDR3 reads TGTGCCAGTAGTATGGTAACTAGCACAGATACGCAGTATTTT. Protein: CASSMVTSTDTQYF.

The rearrangement joins TRBV7-9 to TRBJ1-5; D gene uncertain. Germline lookup yields CDR1 SEHNR and CDR2 FQNEAQ (reference sequence). This CDR3 is built from 14 residues. V lost 2 bases, J lost 4 bases, and 9 bases lay in between. The CDR3 region is CASSLNKGNQPQHF. For the CDR3, the DNA is TGTGCCAGCAGCTTAAACAAGGGAAATCAGCCCCAGCATTTT.

The chain employs TRBV6-5 and TRBJ2-1; TRBD2 might be the D (6 bases). V was shortened by 0 bases and J by 0 bases, with 9 bases between the two germline ends. The CDR3 runs to 16 residues. Germline V gene sequence: CDR1 MNHEY, CDR2 SVGAGI. CDR3 residues: CASSYSTTSSYNEQFF. Here the CDR3 DNA reads TGTGCCAGCAGTTACTCGACGACTAGCTCCTACAATGAGCAGTTCTTC.

The rearrangement uses TRBV11-2 and TRBJ2-1, with 9 bases fitting TRBD2. CDR3 length equals 17 residues. Germline CDR1 SGHAT, CDR2 FQNNGV. The trim removed 3 bases at V and 4 bases at J, leaving 10 bases unmatched. CDR3 amino acids: CASSLLPLGLAYNEQFF. The CDR3 nucleotides are TGTGCCAGCAGCTTGCTCCCTTTAGGACTAGCGTACAATGAGCAGTTCTTC.

The rearrangement links TRBV7-9 to TRBJ2-1; no reliable D call. Deletions cut 4 bases from V and 3 bases from J, with 19 bases between. The CDR3 is 17 amino acids. Per germline, CDR1 SEHNR and CDR2 FQNEAQ (reference sequence). The CDR3 DNA sequence: TGTGCCAGCAGCTCATCGACTTTGAGCCAAAGCTACAATGAGCAGTTCTTC. Translation: CASSSSTLSQSYNEQFF.

The chain couples TRBV28 to TRBJ2-5, with 13 bases matching TRBD2. Germline lookup yields CDR1 MDHEN and CDR2 SYDVKM. The CDR3 loop spans 16 amino acids. Trimming cost V 5 bases and J 2 bases; bases outside gene matches: 5. The CDR3 reads CASSLPGLAGQETQYF. Here the CDR3 DNA reads TGTGCCAGCAGTCTTCCGGGACTAGCGGGGCAAGAGACCCAGTACTTC.

The chain combines TRBV9 with TRBJ2-3; 14 nucleotides match TRBD2. The CDR3 contains 15 residues. CDR1 and CDR2 from the germline V gene are SGDLS and YYNGEE. The J segment lost 5 bases and the V segment lost 4 bases, leaving 3 bases of the junction unmatched. The CDR3 here is CASSPTSGGGDTQYF. The CDR3 coding sequence is TGTGCCAGCAGCCCGACTAGCGGGGGGGGAGATACGCAGTATTTT.

The genes are TRBV29-1 and TRBJ2-7; 10 bases are shared with TRBD1. CDR3 length equals 14 residues. The trim removed 4 bases at V and 3 bases at J, leaving 6 bases unmatched. Germline V CDR1 and CDR2: SQVTM, ANQGSEA. In DNA, the CDR3 is TGCAGCGTTGTAGAAGGACAGGGGGGCTACGAGCAGTACTTC. Its protein product is CSVVEGQGGYEQYF.

The chain combines TRBV7-6 with TRBJ2-7, with 8 positions matching TRBD1. CDR3 length equals 15 residues. Germline V gene lookup returns CDR1 SGHVS and CDR2 FNYEAQ. V gave up 5 bases and J gave up 1 base; unmatched junction bases: 7. The CDR3 DNA reads as TGTGCCAGCAGCCCCTCCACAGGGGGATCCTACGAGCAGTACTTC. As protein: CASSPSTGGSYEQYF.

This clone was recorded only once. This chain joins TRBV7-2 and TRBJ2-1; 7 nucleotides align to TRBD2. Germline V gives CDR1 SGHTA, CDR2 FQGNSA. Trimming removed 1 base from V and 7 bases from J; junction bases left unmatched: 4. The CDR3 covers 14 residues. The CDR3: CASSLGGSLNEQFF. CDR3 DNA: TGTGCCAGCAGCTTAGGCGGGAGTCTTAATGAGCAGTTCTTC.

The chain is built from TRBV11-2 and TRBJ1-5; 11 nucleotides line up with TRBD1. This CDR3 is built from 15 residues. Germline CDR1 and CDR2: SGHAT and FQNNGV. Unmatched junction bases numbered 6, after V lost 1 base and J lost 10 bases. CDR3 region: CASSLGTGGRTPQHF. In nucleotides, the CDR3 is TGTGCCAGCAGCTTAGGGACAGGGGGCAGGACTCCCCAGCATTTT.

This clone was picked up a small number of times. This chain links TRBV29-1 with TRBJ1-5; tentative D call: TRBD1 (5 bases). From germline, CDR1 is SQVTM and CDR2 ANQGSEA. The V end was cut by 6 bases, the J end by 4 bases, with 19 bases between. The CDR3 runs to 15 residues. CDR3 in amino acids: CSVAIGRGLNQPQHF. In DNA form, the CDR3 reads TGCAGCGTGGCTATCGGTAGGGGACTTAATCAGCCCCAGCATTTT.

The rearrangement uses TRBV6-5 and TRBJ2-5; maybe TRBD2 (6 bases). V was trimmed by 0 bases and J by 3 bases, leaving 11 bases between them. The CDR3 contains 15 residues. The germline CDR1 and CDR2 sequences are MNHEY and SVGAGI. This CDR3 reads CASSYSPGGEETQYF. Here the CDR3 DNA reads TGTGCCAGCAGTTACTCGCCCGGGGGAGAAGAGACCCAGTACTTC.

Only a few counts were recorded for this clone. The chain links TRBV10-2 to TRBJ1-2; weak D call: TRBD1 (6 bases). V dropped 6 bases and J dropped 7 bases, with 21 bases sitting between them. From germline, CDR1 is WSHSY and CDR2 SAAADI. The CDR3 runs to 15 residues. The CDR3, as DNA: TGCGCCAGCAGCGCCAAGGGGCAGGGGTACGGTGGCTACACCTTC. Encoded protein: CASSAKGQGYGGYTF.

The chain combines TRBV27 with TRBJ2-7; 10 nucleotides match TRBD1. V shed 5 bases, J shed 5 bases, and the junction held 12 bases outside the gene matches. This CDR3 has 16 amino acids. Germline CDR1 and CDR2: MNHEY and SMNVEV (reference sequence). CDR3 amino acids: CASSPPLGTGEHEQYF. CDR3 DNA sequence: TGTGCCAGCAGTCCCCCCCTCGGGACAGGGGAACACGAGCAGTACTTC.

The V call is TRBV4-3, the J call TRBJ2-3; 7 nucleotides line up with TRBD2. The CDR3 consists of 18 residues. Germline V lookup: CDR1 LGHNA, CDR2 YSLEER. J was trimmed by 3 bases and V by 3 bases; bases with no gene match: 15. This CDR3 reads CASSQKPWEGVRTDTQYF. DNA of the CDR3: TGCGCCAGCAGCCAGAAACCATGGGAGGGAGTAAGGACAGATACGCAGTATTTT.

The chain links TRBV9 to TRBJ2-7; the D is unclear. Trimming took off 3 bases at V and 9 bases at J, with 16 bases between the two ends. Germline CDR1 reads SGDLS; CDR2 reads YYNGEE. This CDR3 has 13 amino acids. The CDR3 sequence: CASSAGSTERQYF. The CDR3 DNA reads TGTGCCAGCAGCGCCGGCTCGACGGAAAGGCAGTACTTC.

V gene TRBV19 combines with J gene TRBJ2-2; 8 bases align to TRBD1. CDR3 length: 14 residues. Germline loops: CDR1 LNHDA, CDR2 SQIVND (reference sequence). The J segment lost 3 bases and the V segment lost 5 bases, leaving 2 bases of the junction unmatched. CDR3 region: CASSPGGYTGELFF. The CDR3 region has the DNA TGTGCCAGTAGTCCAGGGGGCTACACCGGGGAGCTGTTTTTT.

The table lists this clone with a count of one. This chain uses TRBV5-1 with TRBJ2-1; D unclear. The V gene lost 3 bases and the J gene lost 7 bases, with 8 bases spanning the gap. The CDR3 has 12 amino acids. Germline loops: CDR1 SGHRS, CDR2 YFSETQ. The CDR3 protein is CASSSDGNEQFF. DNA for the CDR3: TGCGCCAGCAGCTCGGACGGGAATGAGCAGTTCTTC. Filled out from reference TRBV5-1 and TRBJ2-1, the complete variable domain reads KAGVTQTPRYLIKTRGQQVTLSCSPISGHRSVSWYQQTPGQGLQFLFEYFSETQRNKGNFPGRFSGRQFSNSRSEMNVSTLELGDSALYLCASSSDGNEQFFGPGTRLTVL.

With regard to this clone: A read error may account for a junction end that differs from germline. The V call is TRBV7-7, the J call TRBJ2-1; TRBD2 might be the D (6 bases). This CDR3 is 14 amino acids long. In germline, CDR1 is SSHAT, CDR2 FNYEAQ (reference sequence). The CDR3 DNA reads TGTGCTAGCAGCGCCGGGACTGGAACAAATGAGCAGTTCTTC. The encoded protein is CASSAGTGTNEQFF.

This clone was detected only a few times. J is TRBJ1-5 and V is TRBV10-3; a possible D gene is TRBD1 (6 bases). The CDR3 covers 13 residues. Germline values: CDR1 ENHRY, CDR2 SYGVKD. V was clipped by 4 bases and J by 5 bases, with 9 bases between them. CDR3 sequence reads: CAISGTEDQPQHF. As DNA, the CDR3 is TGTGCCATCAGTGGGACAGAAGATCAGCCCCAGCATTTT.

The rearrangement joins TRBV27 to TRBJ2-7, with 7 nucleotides matching TRBD1. This CDR3 is 15 amino acids long. After removal of 6 bases from V and 2 bases from J, the junction contained 10 bases not matched to a gene. Germline V lookup: CDR1 MNHEY, CDR2 SMNVEV (reference sequence). CDR3 nucleotides: TGTGCCAGCAGACTAGACCGGGACAGAGCCTACGAGCAGTACTTC. This encodes CASRLDRDRAYEQYF.

V is TRBV9 and J is TRBJ2-3; D not resolved. This CDR3 is 13 amino acids long. Germline V gene data show CDR1 as SGDLS and CDR2 as YYNGEE. V lost 3 bases and J 1 base, leaving 6 bases between the germline ends. The CDR3 region is CASSAIRTDTQYF. The CDR3 bases are TGTGCCAGCAGCGCGATCCGCACAGATACGCAGTATTTT.